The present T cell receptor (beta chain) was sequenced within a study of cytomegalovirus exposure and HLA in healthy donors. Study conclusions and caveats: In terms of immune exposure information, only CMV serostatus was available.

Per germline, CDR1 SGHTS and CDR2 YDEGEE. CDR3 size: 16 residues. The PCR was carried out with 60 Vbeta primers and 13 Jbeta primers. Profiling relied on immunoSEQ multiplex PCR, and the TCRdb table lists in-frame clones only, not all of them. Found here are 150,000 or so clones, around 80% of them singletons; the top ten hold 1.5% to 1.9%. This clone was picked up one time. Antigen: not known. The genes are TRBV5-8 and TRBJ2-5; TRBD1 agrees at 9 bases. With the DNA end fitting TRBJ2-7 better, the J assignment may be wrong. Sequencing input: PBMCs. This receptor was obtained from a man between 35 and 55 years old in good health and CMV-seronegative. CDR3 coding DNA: TGTGCCAGCAGCTTGTACAGGGGGCGAGAAACCTACGAGCAGTACTTC. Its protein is CASSLYRGRETYEQYF.